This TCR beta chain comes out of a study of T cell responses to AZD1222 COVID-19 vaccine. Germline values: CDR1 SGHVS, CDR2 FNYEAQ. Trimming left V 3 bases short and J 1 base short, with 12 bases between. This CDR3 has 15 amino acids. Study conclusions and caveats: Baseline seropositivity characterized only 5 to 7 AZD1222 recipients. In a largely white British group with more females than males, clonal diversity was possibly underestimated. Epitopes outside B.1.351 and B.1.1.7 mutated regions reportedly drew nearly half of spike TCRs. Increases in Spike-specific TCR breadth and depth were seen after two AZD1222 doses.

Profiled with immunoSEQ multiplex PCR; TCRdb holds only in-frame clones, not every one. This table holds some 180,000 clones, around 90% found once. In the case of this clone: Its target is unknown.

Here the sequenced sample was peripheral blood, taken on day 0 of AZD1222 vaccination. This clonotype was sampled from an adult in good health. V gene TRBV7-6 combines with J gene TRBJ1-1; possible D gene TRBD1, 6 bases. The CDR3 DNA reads TGTGCCAGCAGCTTCTCAGGGGAGCAGAACACTGAAGCTTTCTTT. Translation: CASSFSGEQNTEAFF.